The clone carrying this T cell receptor beta chain was found many times. As yet, its antigen is unknown. The source of the sample is a study of blood T cells in healthy people across ages. Overall study: About one barcoded beta molecule was captured per two T cells (by template switching).

Primers used in a second PCR of about 6 to 11 cycles were a sample-barcoded 5' primer and a J-beta primer mix. Each cDNA was tagged by a template-switch adaptor containing 12 random nucleotides. Any given sample supplied a minimum of 2.5 million CDR3-containing paired-end reads. TCRdb ran MiXCR on the 5' RACE reads and lists one entry per CDR3 protein. The sample consists of fewer than 900,000 distinct CDR3 sequences, around 45% of them appearing once. Study-wide results and limits: Getting older went along with TCR beta diversity per million T cells dropping roughly linearly.

The CDR3 length is 14 residues. V was cut by 3 bases and J by 9 bases, with 19 bases left in between. From germline, CDR1 is SGDLS and CDR2 YYNGEE. The receptor was derived from a woman aged 55-69 years in good health. The specimen sequenced was blood. This chain connects TRBV9 to TRBJ2-7, with D possibly being TRBD1 (6 bases). The CDR3 nucleotides read TGTGCCAGCAGCGGGGGACATACCCCCACAGGGCAGTACTTC. Its translation: CASSGGHTPTGQYF.